The source of this T cell receptor (beta chain) is a study of shared clonotypes between healthy human individuals. On the study more broadly: Three CD4 naive, three CD4 memory, two CD8 naive and one CD8 memory plate were used per donor. General observations from the study: Generation of non-shared clonotypes was less probable than generation of clonotypes shared by all four donors. Researchers found naive subsets generally carried larger estimated richness than memory subsets.

Concerning this clone itself: Antigen: not known.

Within Nashville, Tennessee resided all donors, each a Caucasian adult. Here immunoSEQ multiplex PCR was the method, and the copy in TCRdb shows in-frame clones only, minus some. The table shows millions of clones, with 93% occurring only once. The sequencing sample was made of naive CD4+ T cells from PBMCs. Indicated subset: CD45RA+ positively selected. This clonotype was obtained from a man between 18 and 29 years old in good health. Some clones in this sample may be carry-over from other donors' samples.

CDR3 sequence: CASRQTGEQSPLHF. The CDR3 DNA reads as TGTGCCAGCAGACAGACGGGGGAACAATCACCCCTCCACTTT. The chain has TRBV6-6 and TRBJ1-6, with a weak D call TRBD1 (5 bases). The germline V and J ends were trimmed by 6 bases and 10 bases, with 16 bases remaining between them. The CDR3 runs to 14 residues. Germline CDR1 is MNHNY and CDR2 is SVGAGI (reference sequence).